The present entry profiles one T cell receptor beta chain with its context. Its antigen specificity is not known. A much larger clone lies one base from this, so it may be a read error. A constant-region primer and ProtoScript II reverse transcriptase were used to reverse-transcribe TCRbeta-specific cDNA from roughly 0.55 ug total RNA. TCRbeta libraries were built with three nested multiplex PCR rounds, a slightly modified ARM-PCR procedure. Multiplex TRBV1-TRBV30 forward primers and a Cbeta reverse primer were used in the first two PCR rounds, each of which was run for around 10 cycles. Sample barcodes and Illumina adapters were added in a final 25-cycle PCR using Deep VentR polymerase. Before sequencing, amplicons of 200-500 bp were purified from gel using a QIAquick gel extraction kit. An Illumina HiSeq 2500 was used to sequence the TCRbeta amplicons, generating 250-bp paired-end reads. Concerning the study's data processing: Trimmomatic v0.33 was used to quality-trim the reads, and FLASH v1.2.11 was used to merge paired reads so that full CDR3 sequences could be recovered. V, D and J germline segments were assigned to the rearranged TCRbeta sequences using MiGEC v1.2.1b. Clonotype statistics and Shannon-Wiener diversity indices were calculated with VDJtools v1.0.0. Except for diversity analysis, only the 250 most abundant clonotypes of each sample were used in subsequent analyses to reduce sampling bias. TCRdb's own reprocessing of the public reads used fastp at Q25 and MiXCR and kept productive beta chains. All rows with the same CDR3 protein become a single entry with the most common DNA and genes. TCRdb, not the original authors, processed these V and J calls. The sample data list tens of thousands of distinct CDR3 sequences, and roughly three quarters of these were observed just once. The ten largest clonotypes hold 25% to 35% of the sample.

This specimen comes from a study of tumor-infiltrating lymphocytes in primary liver carcinoma (dated by TCRdb to 2015 to 2018). Notes on the research overall: The five patients, three men and two women aged 30 to 69 years, had hepatocellular carcinoma (four) or combined HCC and intrahepatic cholangiocarcinoma (one). The tumors of the five patients were staged as T1-T3 N0M0, with maximum diameters ranging from roughly 4 to 10 cm. Each sample produced roughly 3.65 to 7.13 million productive TCRbeta reads, and read depth showed no significant difference between tissue types. To link TCRbeta repertoire diversity with the local molecular phenotype, the roughly 25 tumor region samples were profiled using Agilent mRNA microarrays. Technical replicate repertoires showed high reproducibility, with mean shared-clone rates about 0.92 and correlation coefficients above 0.95. TCRbeta repertoire sequencing covered about 35 specimens from 5 patients: around 25 tumor regions, 5 adjacent noncancerous liver tissues and 5 peripheral blood samples. The study combined TCRbeta repertoire sequencing, expression microarrays and whole-exome sequencing across five regions of each liver tumor, with adjacent normal tissue and blood. What the research found in general, with its limitations: Repertoire overlap was found to be higher between tumor regions (mean around 35%) than between tumor-adjacent (about 17%) or tumor-blood (14%) pairs, consistent with antigen-driven expansion. Because sequencing covered only the TCR beta chain and unpaired alpha chains were not captured, true repertoire diversity is likely underestimated. Just about 7.5-25% of top clones turned up in all five regions of a tumor, which suggests spatial heterogeneity among tumor-infiltrating T cells. Since the samples were bulk and unsorted, there was no way to compare CD4+ and CD8+ T cell repertoires. The top 250 clones accounted for a significantly greater share of the repertoire in tumors than in blood (p = 0.039). The study included only a few patients, and the authors note findings should be validated in a larger study.

Total RNA and DNA were co-extracted without cell sorting from around 20-30 mg of bulk tissue using the AllPrep DNA/RNA mini kit. Between late 2015 and 2016, roughly five patients in China with histopathologically diagnosed primary liver carcinoma had surgical resection. At the time of sampling, the patients had chronic HBV infection and had not received any treatment. Five spatially separated regions were sampled per tumor: superior, inferior, left-lateral and right-lateral poles, plus the tumor centre. Histology showed that every tumor sample contained more than 80% viable tumor cells. Fresh tumor and adjacent tissue pieces were bisected; one half was stored in RNAlater at -80°C, the other sent for histology. CDR1 and CDR2, per the germline V gene, are MNHEY and SVGEGT. The CDR3 runs 16 residues from the cysteine to the phenylalanine. Solely the CDR3 DNA is kept, with 48 bases framed from the first base. V is trimmed back by 10 bases and J by 2 bases, and the junction contains 16 bases that no gene match accounts for.

This TCR was sampled from a man in his forties or fifties with primary liver carcinoma and hepatitis B virus infection. The chain was built from TRBV6-2 or TRBV6-3 and TRBJ1-2; 7 middle bases align to TRBD1. Sequencing was performed on liver tumor tissue from sampling region 4. The cell subset or site label of this sample denotes: tumor region T4, right-lateral pole. The CDR3 is CATQLSQAGGNYGYTF. The DNA sequence follows: TGTGCCACCCAGCTCTCACAGGCAGGGGGAAACTATGGCTACACCTTC.